Following are 20 T cell receptor beta chains from one sample sequenced in a study of blood T cell repertoires in COVID-19. Assay: immunoSEQ multiplex PCR; the TCRdb copy retains only in-frame clones and omits some. Here the sample spans 45,000 to 60,000 clones, about 89% being singletons. Sample: peripheral blood. These receptors were collected from a man in his sixties with acute or convalescent COVID-19.

This clone was seen just once. The rearrangement joins TRBV5-4 to TRBJ1-6; 7 bases are shared with TRBD1. Germline CDR1 and CDR2: SGHNT and YYREEE (reference sequence). V gave up 0 bases and J gave up 8 bases; unmatched junction bases: 5. This CDR3 contains 15 residues. Here the CDR3 DNA reads TGTGCCAGCAGCTTGGCAGGGGGGCGGGATTCACCCCTCCACTTT. Translated, it gives CASSLAGGRDSPLHF.

DNA of the CDR3: TGTGCCAGCTCCGATAGCTCCGAGGATACGCAGTATTTT. Amino acid sequence: CASSDSSEDTQYF. The chain employs TRBV18 and TRBJ2-3, with D hard to call. The CDR3 has 13 residues. Trimming removed 6 bases at V and 6 bases at J, with 13 bases between. Germline V gives CDR1 KGHSH, CDR2 LQKENI.

This rearrangement joins TRBV6-5 to TRBJ1-5, with TRBD1 as a possible D gene (5 bases). The germline CDR1 and CDR2 sequences are MNHEY and SVGAGI. The CDR3 is 15 residues long. Trimming removed 0 bases from V and 0 bases from J, with 6 bases in between. CDR3 in DNA: TGTGCCAGCAGTTACTCAGGGGATAGCAATCAGCCCCAGCATTTT. It is translated as CASSYSGDSNQPQHF.

This chain joins TRBV5-1 and TRBJ1-5; D unresolved. This CDR3 spans 13 amino acids. CDR1 and CDR2 from the germline V gene are SGHRS and YFSETQ. Trimming removed 0 bases from V and 4 bases from J, with 5 bases in between. The chain's CDR3 is CASSLDINQPQHF. The CDR3 DNA follows: TGCGCCAGCAGCTTGGATATAAATCAGCCCCAGCATTTT.

This clone was picked up a small number of times. This chain joins TRBV5-5 and TRBJ1-1; 8 nucleotides agree with TRBD1. Germline CDR1 and CDR2: SGHKS and YYEKEE (reference sequence). With 3 bases clipped from V and 5 bases from J, the junction kept 6 bases outside the gene matches. The CDR3 runs to 14 residues. CDR3 sequence reads: CASSSGQGGTEAFF. CDR3 in DNA: TGTGCCAGCAGCTCCGGACAGGGAGGGACTGAAGCTTTCTTT.

This chain joins TRBV4-2 and TRBJ2-7; 8 nucleotides line up with TRBD2. The CDR3 extends over 16 amino acids. Germline values: CDR1 LGHNA, CDR2 YNFKEQ. With 0 bases clipped from V and 4 bases from J, the junction kept 8 bases outside the gene matches. The CDR3 DNA is TGTGCCAGCAGCCAAGATTTCACTAGCGGTTGGTACGAGCAGTACTTC. Its protein product is CASSQDFTSGWYEQYF.

CDR3 nucleotides: TGCGCCAGCAGCCGGGACAGGGGAACCGGGAGCCTCTCTGGAAACACCATATATTTT. It is translated as CASSRDRGTGSLSGNTIYF. This chain connects TRBV10-2 to TRBJ1-3, with TRBD1 identical over 10 bases. Germline V gives CDR1 WSHSY, CDR2 SAAADI. V was pared by 6 bases and J by 0 bases, with 14 bases of the junction left unmatched. The CDR3 is 19 amino acids.

This sequence joins TRBV7-2 and TRBJ1-2; D gene unclear. The CDR3 consists of 15 residues. Germline V CDR1 and CDR2: SGHTA, FQGNSA. The V gene lost 5 bases and the J gene lost 7 bases, with 20 bases spanning the gap. CDR3 protein: CASSPIGLSPAGYTF. CDR3 sequence (DNA): TGTGCCAGCAGCCCCATCGGACTGTCCCCAGCTGGCTACACCTTC.

The gene calls are TRBV7-9 and TRBJ1-5; D gene uncertain. Germline V CDR1 and CDR2: SEHNR, FQNEAQ (reference sequence). The CDR3 length is 14 residues. V was clipped by 5 bases and J by 0 bases, with 8 bases between them. CDR3: CASSRRDSNQPQHF. CDR3 nucleotides: TGTGCCAGCAGCCGACGGGATAGCAATCAGCCCCAGCATTTT.

The chain carries TRBV3-1 (or the pseudogene TRBV3-2) and TRBJ1-2, with D hard to call. Trimming took 0 bases from V and 1 from J, leaving 12 bases between them. Germline assignment: CDR1 LGHDT and CDR2 YNNKEL (reference sequence). CDR3 length equals 16 residues. For the CDR3, the DNA is TGTGCCAGCAGCCAAGATCTCCCCCAGATTAACTATGGCTACACCTTC. It translates to CASSQDLPQINYGYTF.

The chain couples TRBV2 to TRBJ1-2; 7 positions agree with TRBD1. From germline, CDR1 is SNHLY and CDR2 FYNNEI. V dropped 6 bases and J dropped 6; count of bases not matched to a gene: 10. The CDR3 is made up of 14 amino acids. The CDR3 is CASREQGSLDGYTF. Written as DNA, the CDR3 is TGTGCCAGCAGGGAACAGGGGAGCCTAGATGGCTACACCTTC.

V and J are TRBV7-9 and TRBJ1-2; 8 nucleotides agree with TRBD1. Germline lookup yields CDR1 SEHNR and CDR2 FQNEAQ (reference sequence). The CDR3 runs to 15 residues. The ends lost 5 bases at V and 2 bases at J; junction bases unmatched: 7. The CDR3 DNA reads as TGTGCCAGCAGCCCTAAAACAGGGGGGAACTATGGCTACACCTTC. Amino acid sequence: CASSPKTGGNYGYTF.

The chain employs TRBV27 and TRBJ2-1, with a tentative D call TRBD1 (6 bases). The CDR3 runs to 12 residues. Trimming shortened V by 7 bases and J by 10 bases, and 14 bases separated the two germline ends. CDR1 is MNHEY, CDR2 SMNVEV, per germline (reference sequence). The CDR3 DNA reads TGTGCCAGCAAAAAAGGACAGCAAGAGCAGTTCTTC. Protein product: CASKKGQQEQFF.

The rearrangement joins TRBV25-1 to TRBJ1-4; D is uncertain. The CDR3 length is 15 residues. Between the trimmed V and J ends, which lost 6 bases and 3 bases, there was a span of 14 bases. CDR1 and CDR2 (germline): MGHDK, SYGVNS. The CDR3 here is CASRPRGSANEKLFF. CDR3 coding DNA: TGTGCCAGCAGGCCGAGAGGGAGTGCTAATGAAAAACTGTTTTTT.

The chain employs TRBV11-2 and TRBJ2-1, with D perhaps TRBD2 (6 bases). From germline, CDR1 is SGHAT and CDR2 FQNNGV. The ends were cut back, 4 bases at V and 6 bases at J, with 22 bases in the middle. This CDR3 contains 17 residues. The DNA of the CDR3 is TGTGCCAGCAGCTCGACGGGGGATGGTCTGGGTTCCAATGAGCAGTTCTTC. Translation: CASSSTGDGLGSNEQFF.

The CDR3 protein is CASFFRGLSSYNEQFF. The CDR3 DNA reads TGTGCCAGCTTCTTTAGAGGGCTGAGCTCCTACAATGAGCAGTTCTTC. The chain combines TRBV18 with TRBJ2-1, with D perhaps matching TRBD2 (5 bases). Deletions cut 7 bases from V and 0 bases from J, with 16 bases between. Germline V gives CDR1 KGHSH, CDR2 LQKENI. The CDR3 spans 16 residues. The entire variable domain, with the rest obtained from reference TRBV18 and TRBJ2-1, is as follows: NAGVMQNPRHLVRRRGQEARLRCSPMKGHSHVYWYRQLPEEGLKFMVYLQKENIIDESGMPKERFSAEFPKEGPSILRIQQVVRGDSAAYFCASFFRGLSSYNEQFFGPGTRLTVL.

In DNA form, the CDR3 reads TGTGCCAGCAGTCGCGGGGGGACTGGTGGAAACACCATATATTTT. Translated, it gives CASSRGGTGGNTIYF. The chain combines TRBV6-5 with TRBJ1-3; D might be TRBD1 (5 bases). CDR3 length: 15 residues. Germline CDR1 MNHEY, CDR2 SVGAGI. V lost 5 bases and J lost 3, with 14 bases in between.

This clone was counted between two and nine times. The chain recombines TRBV7-3 with TRBJ1-1; D perhaps matches TRBD1 (5 bases). From germline, CDR1 is SGHTA and CDR2 FQGTGA. V was pared by 2 bases and J by 1 base, with 5 bases between. This CDR3 spans 13 amino acids. The CDR3 DNA follows: TGTGCCAGCAGCTTACAGGGGAACACTGAAGCTTTCTTT. Translation: CASSLQGNTEAFF.

The CDR3 nucleotides are TGTGCCAGCAGCGTAGAACTGACACGCGCCTACAATGAGCAGTTCTTC. Translated: CASSVELTRAYNEQFF. The chain is built from TRBV9 and TRBJ2-1, with no clear D. The V and J ends lost 0 bases and 2 bases respectively, with 12 bases between them. Germline CDR1 SGDLS, CDR2 YYNGEE. The CDR3 has 16 residues.

The chain combines TRBV4-1 with TRBJ2-3; D perhaps matches TRBD1 (7 bases). Germline V gene data show CDR1 as MGHRA and CDR2 as YSYEKL. This CDR3 has 17 residues. The germline V and J ends were trimmed by 3 bases and 2 bases, with 18 bases remaining between them. The CDR3 region has the DNA TGCGCCAGCAGCCAGTGGGCGCAGGGGGGCTTCACAGATACGCAGTATTTT. The encoded protein is CASSQWAQGGFTDTQYF.